Sequencing of this TCR beta chain was carried out in a study of T cell responses to AZD1222 COVID-19 vaccine. Data came from immunoSEQ multiplex PCR; TCRdb stores just in-frame clones and leaves some out. This sample has about 110,000 clones; just under 95% occur once, and the top ten carry more than 2%. V lost 5 bases and J 3 bases, leaving 16 bases between the germline ends. Germline values: CDR1 SGHRS, CDR2 YFSETQ. The CDR3 extends over 15 amino acids. This TCR was recovered from an adult who received the AZD1222 COVID-19 vaccine. Specimen: peripheral blood, collected 28 days after the second AZD1222 dose. The chain joins TRBV5-1 to TRBJ2-3; TRBD1 or TRBD2 may be the D gene (5 bases each). CDR3 DNA: TGCGCCAGCAGGGTCGCAGGGAGTAGTACAGATACGCAGTATTTT. This encodes CASRVAGSSTDTQYF.